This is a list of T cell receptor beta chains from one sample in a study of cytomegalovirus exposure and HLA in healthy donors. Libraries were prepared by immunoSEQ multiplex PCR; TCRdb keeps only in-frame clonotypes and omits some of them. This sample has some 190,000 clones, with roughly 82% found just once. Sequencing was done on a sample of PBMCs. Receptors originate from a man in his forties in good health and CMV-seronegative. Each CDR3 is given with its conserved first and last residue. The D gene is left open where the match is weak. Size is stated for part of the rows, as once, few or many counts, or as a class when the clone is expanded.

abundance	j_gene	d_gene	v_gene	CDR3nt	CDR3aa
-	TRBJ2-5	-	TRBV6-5	TGTGCCAGCAGTTACGGAGGCACCTCAGTAGAGACCCAGTACTTC	CASSYGGTSVETQYF
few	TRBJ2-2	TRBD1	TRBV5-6	TGTGCCAGCAGTCACAGGGGGGCCGGGGAGCTGTTTTTT	CASSHRGAGELFF
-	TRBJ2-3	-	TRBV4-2	TGTGCCAGCAGCCAATTCTCTCCTAGCAGACCAGATACGCAGTATTTT	CASSQFSPSRPDTQYF
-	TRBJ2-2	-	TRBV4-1	TGCGCCAGCAGCCAAGTTTGGACAGATAACACCGGGGAGCTGTTTTTT	CASSQVWTDNTGELFF
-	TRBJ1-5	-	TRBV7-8	TGTGCCAGCAGCTTTGACACTAGCAATCAGCCCCAGCATTTT	CASSFDTSNQPQHF
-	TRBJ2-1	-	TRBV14	TGTGCCAGCAGCCAACGTCAAGGGGTTGAGGACAATGAGCAGTTCTTC	CASSQRQGVEDNEQFF
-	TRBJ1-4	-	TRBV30	TGTGCCTGGGTGGGGGCTGCAACTAATGAAAAACTGTTTTTT	CAWVGAATNEKLFF
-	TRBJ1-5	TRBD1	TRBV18	TGTGCCAGCTCTCCGGACAGGGACCAGCCCCAGCATTTT	CASSPDRDQPQHF
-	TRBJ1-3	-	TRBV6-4	TGTGCCAGTAATATAGGGGTCTCTGGAAACACCATATATTTT	CASNIGVSGNTIYF
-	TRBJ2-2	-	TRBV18	TGTGCCAGCTCACTCCCTTATCAATCGGGTCCCTCCGGGGAGCTGTTTTTT	CASSLPYQSGPSGELFF
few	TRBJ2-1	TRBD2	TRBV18	TGTGCCAGCTCACCAACGACTAGCAGATACAATGAGCAGTTCTTC	CASSPTTSRYNEQFF
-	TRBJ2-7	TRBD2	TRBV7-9	TGTGCCTGCCCCGTTAGCGGGGCGAACGAGCAGTACTTC	CACPVSGANEQYF
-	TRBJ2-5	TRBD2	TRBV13	TGTGCCAGCAGCAAAGGGACTAGCGGGCGGTCGCGGGTGGAGACCCAGTACTTC	CASSKGTSGRSRVETQYF
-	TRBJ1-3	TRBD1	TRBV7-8	TGTGCCAGCAGCATTACAGGGGGAGGAGGAAACACCATATATTTT	CASSITGGGGNTIYF
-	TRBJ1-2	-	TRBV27	TGTGCCAGCAGTTTCGAGGGGAGGGGCTACACCTTC	CASSFEGRGYTF
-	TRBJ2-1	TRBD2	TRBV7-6	TGTGCCAGCAGCCCCGGGACTAGCGGGGGCATGGAGCAGTTCTTC	CASSPGTSGGMEQFF
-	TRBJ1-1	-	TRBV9	TGTGCCAGCAGCGTAGGGGTGGGGACAAGGAACACTGAAGCTTTCTTT	CASSVGVGTRNTEAFF
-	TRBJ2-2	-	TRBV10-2	TGCGCCAGCAGAACCACCGGGACACCGACTACCGGGGAGCTGTTTTTT	CASRTTGTPTTGELFF
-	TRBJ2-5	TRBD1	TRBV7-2	TGTGCCAGCAGCTTATCCCCAGGGGGAATCCAAGAGACCCAGTACTTC	CASSLSPGGIQETQYF
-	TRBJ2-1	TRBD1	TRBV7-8	TGTGCCAGCAGCTTAGACAGGGGAGATGAGCAGTTCTTC	CASSLDRGDEQFF
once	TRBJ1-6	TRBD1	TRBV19	TGTGCCAGTAGCGGTAGGGGGCGTGGATGGTCACCCCTCCACTTT	CASSGRGRGWSPLHF
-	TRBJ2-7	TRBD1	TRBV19	TGTGCCAGTAGTACCGGGACAGGGTACGAGCAGTACTTC	CASSTGTGYEQYF
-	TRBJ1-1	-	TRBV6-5	TGTGCCAGCAGTGCACGGGGGAGTAGCACTGAAGCTTTCTTT	CASSARGSSTEAFF
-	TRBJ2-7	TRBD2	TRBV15	TGTGCCACCAGCAGAGCGGGGGGATCCTACGAGCAGTACTTC	CATSRAGGSYEQYF
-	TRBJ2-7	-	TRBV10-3	TGTGCCATCAGTGAATTTGGGCCCCCCTACGAGCAGTACTTC	CAISEFGPPYEQYF
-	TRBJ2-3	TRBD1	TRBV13	TGTGCCAGCAGCACCAGAGTCGTGGCAGGGGGACGGGATACGCAGTATTTT	CASSTRVVAGGRDTQYF
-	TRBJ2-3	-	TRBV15	TGTGCCGCGAGGGCGGGTTATAGCACAGATACGCAGTATTTT	CAARAGYSTDTQYF
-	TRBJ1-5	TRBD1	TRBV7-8	TGTGCCAGCAGCTTCAGGGGGAATAGCAATCAGCCCCAGCATTTT	CASSFRGNSNQPQHF
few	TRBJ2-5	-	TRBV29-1	TGCAGCGTTTTTTGGGGGGCGGGAGACCAAGAGACCCAGTACTTC	CSVFWGAGDQETQYF
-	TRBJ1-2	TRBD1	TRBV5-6	TGTGCCAGCAGCCCAGCGGGACAGGGGGCATATGGCTACACCTTC	CASSPAGQGAYGYTF
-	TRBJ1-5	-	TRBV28	TGTGCCAGCAGTCAGGGAGGGGAAGGTCAGCCCCAGCATTTT	CASSQGGEGQPQHF
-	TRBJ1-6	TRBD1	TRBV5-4	TGTGCCAGCAGCCTCGACAGGGGAACCTCACCCCTCCACTTT	CASSLDRGTSPLHF
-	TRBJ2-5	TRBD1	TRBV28	TGTGCCAGCAGTTTAATGACAGGGGGCCAGGAGACCCAGTACTTC	CASSLMTGGQETQYF
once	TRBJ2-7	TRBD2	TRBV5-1	TGCGCCAGCAGCTTGACTAGCGGGGACTCCTACGAGCAGTACTTC	CASSLTSGDSYEQYF
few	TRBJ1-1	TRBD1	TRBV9	TGTGCCAGCAGCGACAGTAGAGAGACAGGGGGAACTGAAGCTTTCTTT	CASSDSRETGGTEAFF
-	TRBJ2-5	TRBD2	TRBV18	TGTGCCAGCTCAATATCCAGAGGGACTAGGGGCGAGACCCAGTACTTC	CASSISRGTRGETQYF
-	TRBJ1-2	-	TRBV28	TGTGCCAGCAGTTTGTCCGTTAACTATGGCTACACCTTC	CASSLSVNYGYTF
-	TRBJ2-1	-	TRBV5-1	TGCGCCAGCAGCTTGGAGCACAGGGGGGGCTACAATGAGCAGTTCTTC	CASSLEHRGGYNEQFF
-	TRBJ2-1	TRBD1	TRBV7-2	TGTGCCAGCAGCTTAGCGCGGGCGACAGGGGGCTACAATGAGCAGTTCTTC	CASSLARATGGYNEQFF
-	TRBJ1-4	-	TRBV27	TGTGCCAGCAGCAGTGAGAGGGGGTCCACTAATGAAAAACTGTTTTTT	CASSSERGSTNEKLFF
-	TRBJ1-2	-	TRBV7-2	TGTGCCAGCAGCTTAGAGACCGAGGACTACACCTTC	CASSLETEDYTF
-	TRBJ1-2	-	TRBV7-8	TGTGCCAGCAGCTTATACAGGGAAGACTACACCTTC	CASSLYREDYTF
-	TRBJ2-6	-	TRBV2	TGTGCCAGCAGTCGTTATTGGGGCGGTGGGGCCAACGTCCTGACTTTC	CASSRYWGGGANVLTF
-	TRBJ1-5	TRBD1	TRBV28	TGTGCCATCAGGGGGGGTTTTTCTCAGCCCCAGCATTTT	CAIRGGFSQPQHF
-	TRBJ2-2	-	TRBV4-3	TGCGCCAGCAGCCAAGCCGGAGGCGGTGCGAACACCGGGGAGCTGTTTTTT	CASSQAGGGANTGELFF
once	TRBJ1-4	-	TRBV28	TGTGCCAGCAGTCTACTTAATGAAAAACTGTTTTTT	CASSLLNEKLFF
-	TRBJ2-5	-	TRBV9	TGTGCCAGCAGCGTAGGGGGGAGTAGGAGTGGGGGGGAGACCCAGTACTTC	CASSVGGSRSGGETQYF
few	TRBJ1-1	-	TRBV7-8	TGTGCCAGCAGCATCCGGCAGGGCAGCACTGAAGCTTTCTTT	CASSIRQGSTEAFF
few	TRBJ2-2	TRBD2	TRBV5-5	TGTGCCAGCAGCCCGGGACTAGCGGGAGGGCCGACCGGGGAGCTGTTTTTT	CASSPGLAGGPTGELFF
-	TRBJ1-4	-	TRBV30	TGTGCCTGGAGCCCAGGGTTGGGTGAAAAACTGTTTTTT	CAWSPGLGEKLFF
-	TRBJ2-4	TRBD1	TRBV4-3	TGCGCCAGCAGCCAAGAGAGGACAGGGTATAACATTCAGTACTTC	CASSQERTGYNIQYF
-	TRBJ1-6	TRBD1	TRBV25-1	TGTGCCAGCGGGGGACAGGGGGCATCACCCCTCCACTTT	CASGGQGASPLHF
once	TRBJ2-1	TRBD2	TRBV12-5	TGTGCTAGTGGTTTGGTTAGGGCGGGAGGGTACAATGAGCAGTTCTTC	CASGLVRAGGYNEQFF